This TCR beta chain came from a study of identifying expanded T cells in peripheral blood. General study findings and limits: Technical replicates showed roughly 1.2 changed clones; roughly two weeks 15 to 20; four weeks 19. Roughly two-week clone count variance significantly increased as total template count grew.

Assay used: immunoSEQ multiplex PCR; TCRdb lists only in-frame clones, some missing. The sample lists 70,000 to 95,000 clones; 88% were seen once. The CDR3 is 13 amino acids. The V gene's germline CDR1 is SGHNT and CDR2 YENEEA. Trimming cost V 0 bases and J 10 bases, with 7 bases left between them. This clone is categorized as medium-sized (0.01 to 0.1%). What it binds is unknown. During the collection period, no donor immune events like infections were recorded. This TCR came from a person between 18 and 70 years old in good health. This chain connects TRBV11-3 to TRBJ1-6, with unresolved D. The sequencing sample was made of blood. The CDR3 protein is CASSLDHGSPLHF. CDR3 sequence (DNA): TGTGCCAGCAGCTTAGATCACGGATCACCCCTCCACTTT.